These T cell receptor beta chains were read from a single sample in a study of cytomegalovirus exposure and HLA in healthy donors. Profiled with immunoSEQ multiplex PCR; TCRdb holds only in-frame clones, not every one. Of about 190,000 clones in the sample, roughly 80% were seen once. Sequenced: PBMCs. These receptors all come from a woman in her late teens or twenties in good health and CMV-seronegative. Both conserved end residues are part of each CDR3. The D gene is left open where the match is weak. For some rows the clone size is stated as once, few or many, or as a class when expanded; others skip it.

CDR3 DNA: TGTGCCAGCAGTTACGTACAGGGTGGGAAACTGTTTTTT
CDR3 protein: CASSYVQGGKLFF
V gene: TRBV6-6
clone size: many
J gene: TRBJ1-4
D gene: -

CDR3 DNA: TGTGCCAGCAGGCTACCGGGACAGACCACAGATACGCAGTATTTT
CDR3 protein: CASRLPGQTTDTQYF
V gene: TRBV7-8
clone size: once
J gene: TRBJ2-3
D gene: TRBD1

CDR3 DNA: TGTGCTAGTGGTTTGCCGATTGGGGGACAGGGGGCGCCGGGCAATCAGCCCCAGCATTTT
CDR3 protein: CASGLPIGGQGAPGNQPQHF
V gene: TRBV12-5
clone size: -
J gene: TRBJ1-5
D gene: TRBD1

CDR3 DNA: TGTGCCAGCAGTACTTTAGCGGGGAGCTCCTACGAGCAGTACTTC
CDR3 protein: CASSTLAGSSYEQYF
V gene: TRBV28
clone size: -
J gene: TRBJ2-7
D gene: TRBD2

CDR3 DNA: TGTGCCAGCCAAAGGGGGCTCGGCAATCAGCCCCAGCATTTT
CDR3 protein: CASQRGLGNQPQHF
V gene: TRBV27
clone size: -
J gene: TRBJ1-5
D gene: TRBD1

CDR3 DNA: TGTGCCACCAGCAGAGTCGGCGGGAGCGGAGGTGAGCAGTTCTTC
CDR3 protein: CATSRVGGSGGEQFF
V gene: TRBV15
clone size: -
J gene: TRBJ2-1
D gene: TRBD2

CDR3 DNA: TGCAGCGCCATCACAGGGGTGGTTGAGCAGTTCTTC
CDR3 protein: CSAITGVVEQFF
V gene: TRBV29-1
clone size: few
J gene: TRBJ2-1
D gene: TRBD1

CDR3 DNA: TGTGCCAGTAGTGCTTACAGGGTTAATCAGCCCCAGCATTTT
CDR3 protein: CASSAYRVNQPQHF
V gene: TRBV19
clone size: few
J gene: TRBJ1-5
D gene: -

CDR3 DNA: TGTGCCAGCAGCGTAGGGGACAGGGTCACCTATGGCTACACCTTC
CDR3 protein: CASSVGDRVTYGYTF
V gene: TRBV9
clone size: -
J gene: TRBJ1-2
D gene: TRBD1

CDR3 DNA: TGTGCCACCAGCAGAGCTCTAGCGACCGACAATGAGCAGTTCTTC
CDR3 protein: CATSRALATDNEQFF
V gene: TRBV15
clone size: -
J gene: TRBJ2-1
D gene: -

CDR3 DNA: TGTGCCAGCAGTCCCAACAGGGGATTGACCGGGGAGCTGTTTTTT
CDR3 protein: CASSPNRGLTGELFF
V gene: TRBV6-4
clone size: -
J gene: TRBJ2-2
D gene: TRBD1

CDR3 DNA: TGTGCCAGCAGATCTCAGGGGAGTCACGGGGAGCTGTTTTTT
CDR3 protein: CASRSQGSHGELFF
V gene: TRBV2
clone size: once
J gene: TRBJ2-2
D gene: -

CDR3 DNA: TGTGCCAGCAGCCAAGACAGGATGTCGGAAAAACTGTTTTTT
CDR3 protein: CASSQDRMSEKLFF
V gene: TRBV7-8
clone size: -
J gene: TRBJ1-4
D gene: -

CDR3 DNA: TGTGCCAGCAGCTTTATTCCGAACACTGAAGCTTTCTTT
CDR3 protein: CASSFIPNTEAFF
V gene: TRBV5-6
clone size: few
J gene: TRBJ1-1
D gene: -

CDR3 DNA: TGTGCCAGCAGCTTAACGGCGGGAACAGATACGCAGTATTTT
CDR3 protein: CASSLTAGTDTQYF
V gene: TRBV7-3
clone size: -
J gene: TRBJ2-3
D gene: -

CDR3 DNA: TGTGCCAGCAGCTCCCTGGTGGGAGGGGGCTACACCTTC
CDR3 protein: CASSSLVGGGYTF
V gene: TRBV14
clone size: -
J gene: TRBJ1-2
D gene: -

CDR3 DNA: TGTGCCAGCAGACAAACAGAAAATGAGCAGTTCTTC
CDR3 protein: CASRQTENEQFF
V gene: TRBV7-2
clone size: -
J gene: TRBJ2-1
D gene: -

CDR3 DNA: TGTGCCAGCAGCTTTTATTCGAATTCACCCCTCCACTTT
CDR3 protein: CASSFYSNSPLHF
V gene: TRBV7-2
clone size: -
J gene: TRBJ1-6
D gene: -

CDR3 DNA: TGTGCCTGGAGTCAAGCAACGGTATACAATGAGCAGTTCTTC
CDR3 protein: CAWSQATVYNEQFF
V gene: TRBV30
clone size: -
J gene: TRBJ2-1
D gene: -

CDR3 DNA: TGTGCCAGTCGTAGCGGGGGTTACAATGAGCAGTTCTTC
CDR3 protein: CASRSGGYNEQFF
V gene: TRBV28
clone size: -
J gene: TRBJ2-1
D gene: TRBD2

CDR3 DNA: TGTGCCAGCAGACGCTCGGGGTTAGATACGCAGTATTTT
CDR3 protein: CASRRSGLDTQYF
V gene: TRBV7-2
clone size: -
J gene: TRBJ2-3
D gene: -

CDR3 DNA: TGTGCCTGGACTAGCGGGAGCCCAGATACGCAGTATTTT
CDR3 protein: CAWTSGSPDTQYF
V gene: TRBV30
clone size: -
J gene: TRBJ2-3
D gene: TRBD2

CDR3 DNA: TGTGCCACCAGCAGAGAAAGGTACTCGGGAGTGAACGAGCAGTACTTC
CDR3 protein: CATSRERYSGVNEQYF
V gene: TRBV15
clone size: -
J gene: TRBJ2-7
D gene: -

CDR3 DNA: TGCGCCAGCAGGACCGGGACTAGCGGTTCCTACGAGCAGTACTTC
CDR3 protein: CASRTGTSGSYEQYF
V gene: TRBV5-1
clone size: -
J gene: TRBJ2-7
D gene: TRBD2

CDR3 DNA: TGTGCCAGCAGCTACGGCGGGGCGACTCACTCTAACTATGGCTACACCTTC
CDR3 protein: CASSYGGATHSNYGYTF
V gene: TRBV11-1
clone size: -
J gene: TRBJ1-2
D gene: -

CDR3 DNA: TGCGCCAGCAGCCAAGATCTTACAGGGGCGAAGACTTCACCCCTCCACTTT
CDR3 protein: CASSQDLTGAKTSPLHF
V gene: TRBV4-1
clone size: once
J gene: TRBJ1-6
D gene: TRBD1

CDR3 DNA: TGTGCCAGCAGTGAAACTTGGTCCTCAAACACCATATATTTT
CDR3 protein: CASSETWSSNTIYF
V gene: TRBV6-1
clone size: -
J gene: TRBJ1-3
D gene: -

CDR3 DNA: TGTGCCAGCAGCTCACCCGGGACAGTAGAGACCCAGTACTTC
CDR3 protein: CASSSPGTVETQYF
V gene: TRBV5-6
clone size: -
J gene: TRBJ2-5
D gene: TRBD1

CDR3 DNA: TGTGCCAGCAGTTTCACGGCGGGGGGGTCAGATACGCAGTATTTT
CDR3 protein: CASSFTAGGSDTQYF
V gene: TRBV7-9
clone size: -
J gene: TRBJ2-3
D gene: TRBD2

CDR3 DNA: TGTGCCAGCAGCTTGGATCGGGATATCTACGAGCAGTACTTC
CDR3 protein: CASSLDRDIYEQYF
V gene: TRBV5-8
clone size: -
J gene: TRBJ2-7
D gene: -

CDR3 DNA: TGTGCCAGCAGCAAAGCGATCACCCGGCGGGGGCTTGACGGCGAGCAGTACTTC
CDR3 protein: CASSKAITRRGLDGEQYF
V gene: TRBV21-1
clone size: -
J gene: TRBJ2-7
D gene: -

CDR3 DNA: TGTGCCAGCAGTGAGAGGGCAGCTAGCAATCAGCCCCAGCATTTT
CDR3 protein: CASSERAASNQPQHF
V gene: TRBV2
clone size: few
J gene: TRBJ1-5
D gene: -

CDR3 DNA: TGCGCCAGCAGCTTGGTTGTTAGCGGGATGGTCGAGCAGTACTTC
CDR3 protein: CASSLVVSGMVEQYF
V gene: TRBV5-1
clone size: -
J gene: TRBJ2-7
D gene: TRBD2

CDR3 DNA: TGTGCCAGCATGCGGTCCGGGACAGGGGGCTACGAGCAGTACTTC
CDR3 protein: CASMRSGTGGYEQYF
V gene: TRBV6-6
clone size: -
J gene: TRBJ2-7
D gene: TRBD1

CDR3 DNA: TGTGCCAGCAGCCCTCTCTCTGGAAACACCATATATTTT
CDR3 protein: CASSPLSGNTIYF
V gene: TRBV9
clone size: -
J gene: TRBJ1-3
D gene: -

CDR3 DNA: TGTGCCAGCAGTTTACGAGACAGGGGGTCGGGATATAATTCACCCCTCCACTTT
CDR3 protein: CASSLRDRGSGYNSPLHF
V gene: TRBV27
clone size: -
J gene: TRBJ1-6
D gene: TRBD1

CDR3 DNA: TGTGCCATCATAGTTACTGATAATGGCAATCAGCCCCAGCATTTT
CDR3 protein: CAIIVTDNGNQPQHF
V gene: TRBV10-3
clone size: -
J gene: TRBJ1-5
D gene: -

CDR3 DNA: TGTGCCAGCTCACCTCAGGGCATGAACACTGAAGCTTTCTTT
CDR3 protein: CASSPQGMNTEAFF
V gene: TRBV18
clone size: -
J gene: TRBJ1-1
D gene: -

CDR3 DNA: TGTGCCAGCACCCCGGGGGGGGCCAGTAATTCACCCCTCCACTTT
CDR3 protein: CASTPGGASNSPLHF
V gene: TRBV9
clone size: -
J gene: TRBJ1-6
D gene: -

CDR3 DNA: TGTGCCAGCAGGAACAGGGGTATCGCTGAAGCTTTCTTT
CDR3 protein: CASRNRGIAEAFF
V gene: TRBV6-5
clone size: -
J gene: TRBJ1-1
D gene: TRBD1

CDR3 DNA: TGTGCCAGCAGCGGCGTACAGGGTTCCAATTCACCCCTCCACTTT
CDR3 protein: CASSGVQGSNSPLHF
V gene: TRBV9
clone size: few
J gene: TRBJ1-6
D gene: -

CDR3 DNA: TGTGCCAGCCAAAATCAGGGGGACACTGAAGCTTTCTTT
CDR3 protein: CASQNQGDTEAFF
V gene: TRBV6-6
clone size: -
J gene: TRBJ1-1
D gene: TRBD1

CDR3 DNA: TGCGCCAGCAGCCAAGATACCCGCCTTGGGGCGCCGGACACTGAAGCTTTCTTT
CDR3 protein: CASSQDTRLGAPDTEAFF
V gene: TRBV4-1
clone size: -
J gene: TRBJ1-1
D gene: -